Detailed here is one T cell receptor beta chain. What it binds is not known. The sample comes from a study of blood T cells in healthy people across ages. Overall study findings and caveats: Significant beta diversity loss was already apparent by age about 42, declining roughly linearly.

A second roughly 7 to 11 cycle PCR used barcoded and J-beta primers. Researchers report that a template-switch adaptor with 12 random nucleotides tagged each cDNA molecule. Using its own MiXCR run on the 5' RACE reads, TCRdb lists one record per CDR3 protein. Of around 970,000 distinct CDR3 sequences in the sample, approximately 50% are singletons; the top ten hold roughly 23%. The length of the CDR3 is 15 residues. The germline V gene encodes CDR1 KGHSH and CDR2 LQKENI. After removal of 4 bases from V and 1 base from J, the junction contained 4 bases not matched to a gene. This TCR came from a woman aged 55-70 years in good health. V gene TRBV18 combines with J gene TRBJ2-3; 8 nucleotides match TRBD1. The sequenced material came from blood. The CDR3 loop is CASSQRTGRTDTQYF. The CDR3 DNA is TGTGCCAGCTCACAGCGGACAGGGCGCACAGATACGCAGTATTTT.